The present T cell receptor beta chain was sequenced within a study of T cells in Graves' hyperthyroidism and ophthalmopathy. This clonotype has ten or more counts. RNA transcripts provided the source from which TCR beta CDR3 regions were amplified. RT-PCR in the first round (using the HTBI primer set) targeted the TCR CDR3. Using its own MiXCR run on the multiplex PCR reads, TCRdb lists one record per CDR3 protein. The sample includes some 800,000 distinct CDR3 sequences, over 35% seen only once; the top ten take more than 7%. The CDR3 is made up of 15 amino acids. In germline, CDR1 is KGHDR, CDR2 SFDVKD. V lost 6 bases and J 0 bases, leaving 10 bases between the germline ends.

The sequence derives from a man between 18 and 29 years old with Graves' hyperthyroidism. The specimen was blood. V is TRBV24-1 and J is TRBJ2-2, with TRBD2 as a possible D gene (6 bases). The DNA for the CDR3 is TGTGCCACCAGTTCCGGACTACCGAACACCGGGGAGCTGTTTTTT. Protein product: CATSSGLPNTGELFF.